In this sample, the clone carrying this T cell receptor (beta chain) turned up once. The target antigen is unknown. Only in-frame clones appear in the TCRdb table, and some are missing; sequencing was by immunoSEQ multiplex PCR. The sample has 100,000 or so clones, 70% to 90% seen once. This entry is derived from a study of identifying expanded T cells in peripheral blood. CDR3 length equals 15 residues. Germline V CDR1 and CDR2: MNHEY, SMNVEV (reference sequence). Trimming cost V 2 bases and J 6 bases, with 14 bases left between them. Findings of the study overall: Across healthy donors, higher total template counts meant significantly greater approximately two-week count variance. About 1.3 clones differed between technical replicates, versus approximately 17 and 20 over time.

The receptor was isolated from a person between 18 and 70 years old in good health. The chain employs TRBV27 and TRBJ2-1; D tentatively fits TRBD1 or TRBD2 (6 bases each). Sequenced material: blood. CDR3 amino acids: CASSLNPPGANEQFF. The CDR3, as DNA: TGTGCCAGCAGTTTAAACCCCCCGGGGGCCAATGAGCAGTTCTTC.